The rows below give T cell receptor beta chains drawn from one sample of a study of T-cell reconstitution after alpha-beta-depleted transplantation in children. MiXCR, run by TCRdb on the PCR reads, gives a single entry per CDR3 protein. The sample contains hundreds of thousands of distinct CDR3 sequences, over 25% of which appear only once. Sequenced here: PBMCs from the stem cell graft donor, sampled from the stem cell graft. These receptors were obtained from a human donor who donated a stem cell graft to a child with aplastic anemia. Both conserved end residues are part of each CDR3. D genes are given only for firm matches. Expanded clones are given a class, and other clones once, few, many or no size at all.

clone_size,d_call,j_call,v_call,cdr3_aa,cdr3_nt
.,.,TRBJ1-5,TRBV7-9,CASSSVGQPQHF,TGTGCCAGCAGCTCCGTAGGTCAGCCCCAGCATTTT
few,.,TRBJ1-2,TRBV18,CASSPQEGGYTF,TGTGCCAGCTCACCACAGGAAGGCGGCTACACCTTC
few,.,TRBJ2-3,TRBV9,CASSVDFQTDTQYF,TGTGCCAGCAGCGTAGACTTTCAGACAGATACGCAGTATTTT
.,.,TRBJ2-3,TRBV29-1,CSGLRRRGTSTDTQYF,TGCAGCGGGCTACGTCGCAGGGGGACTAGCACAGATACGCAGTATTTT
.,.,TRBJ2-1,TRBV29-1,CSVGTGIRSDEQFF,TGCAGCGTCGGTACAGGGATACGGTCGGATGAGCAGTTCTTC
many,.,TRBJ1-3,TRBV20-1,CSASRGNSGNTIYF,TGCAGTGCTAGTCGTGGGAACTCTGGAAACACCATATATTTT
.,.,TRBJ2-2,TRBV7-2,CASSFMGGGELFF,TGTGCCAGCAGCTTTATGGGCGGCGGGGAGCTGTTTTTT
few,TRBD1,TRBJ1-3,TRBV6-5,CASSWTGGDSGNTIYF,TGTGCCAGCAGTTGGACAGGGGGAGACTCTGGAAACACCATATATTTT
few,.,TRBJ2-3,TRBV29-1,CSVGFGGSTDTQYF,TGCAGCGTTGGGTTCGGCGGGAGCACAGATACGCAGTATTTT
.,TRBD1,TRBJ2-2,TRBV9,CATGTGGTGELFF,TGTGCCACCGGGACAGGGGGCACCGGGGAGCTGTTTTTT
few,.,TRBJ2-2,TRBV4-3,CASSGGRGRTGELFF,TGCGCCAGCAGTGGTGGGCGGGGCAGAACCGGGGAGCTGTTTTTT
few,TRBD2,TRBJ2-3,TRBV27,CASSPPGLAGSTDTQYF,TGTGCCAGCAGTCCTCCCGGACTAGCGGGATCCACAGATACGCAGTATTTT
.,.,TRBJ1-1,TRBV29-1,CSVLLRLTNEAFF,TGCAGCGTTCTTTTAAGACTTACGAATGAAGCTTTCTTT
few,TRBD1,TRBJ2-7,TRBV12-3/TRBV12-4,CASRPDRGTYEQYF,TGTGCCAGCAGACCGGACAGGGGAACCTACGAGCAGTACTTC